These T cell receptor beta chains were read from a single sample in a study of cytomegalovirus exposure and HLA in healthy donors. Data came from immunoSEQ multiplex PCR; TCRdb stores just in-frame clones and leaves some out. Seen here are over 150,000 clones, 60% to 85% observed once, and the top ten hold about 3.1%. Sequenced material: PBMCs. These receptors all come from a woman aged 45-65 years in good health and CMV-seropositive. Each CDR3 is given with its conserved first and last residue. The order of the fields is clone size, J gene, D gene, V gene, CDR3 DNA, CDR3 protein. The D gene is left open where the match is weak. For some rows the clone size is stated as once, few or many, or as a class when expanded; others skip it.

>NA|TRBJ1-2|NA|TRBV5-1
TGCGCCAGCAGCTTAGAAGAACGGTTTGGCTACACCTTC
CASSLEERFGYTF
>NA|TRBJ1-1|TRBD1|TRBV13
TGTGCCAGCACCTTCAGGGGGCAGACTGAAGCTTTCTTT
CASTFRGQTEAFF
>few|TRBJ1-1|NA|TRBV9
TGTGCCAGCAGCCGGGGTGATGGCACTGAAGCTTTCTTT
CASSRGDGTEAFF
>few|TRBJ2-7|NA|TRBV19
TGTGCCAGTAGGTCGGCAGGGTCCCACGAGCAGTACTTC
CASRSAGSHEQYF
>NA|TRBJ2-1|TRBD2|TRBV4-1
TGCGCCAGCAGCCGGGGAACTAGCGGGAGGGGCGATGAGCAGTTCTTC
CASSRGTSGRGDEQFF
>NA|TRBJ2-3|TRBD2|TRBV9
TGTGCCAGCAGCGCGGGGGCTAGCGGGGGGGCAATGGCGACGCAGTATTTT
CASSAGASGGAMATQYF
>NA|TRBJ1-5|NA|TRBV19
TGTGCCAGTAGTCCTATCGGGGTGAGCAATCAGCCCCAGCATTTT
CASSPIGVSNQPQHF
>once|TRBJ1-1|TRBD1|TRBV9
TGTGCCAGCAGCGTTACAGGGGGCACTGAAGCTTTCTTT
CASSVTGGTEAFF
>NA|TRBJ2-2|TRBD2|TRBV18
TGTGCCAGCTCACCACCGCCTCGAGCGGAGCGGGAGAGGGGCACCGGGGAGCTGTTTTTT
CASSPPPRAERERGTGELFF
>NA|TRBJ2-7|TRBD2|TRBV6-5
TGTGCCAGCAGTTACGCCGGGAGGGCTTCCTACGAGCAGTACTTC
CASSYAGRASYEQYF
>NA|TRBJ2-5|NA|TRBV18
TGTGCCAGCTCTCCTACAGGAGACCTCGGAGAGACCCAGTACTTC
CASSPTGDLGETQYF
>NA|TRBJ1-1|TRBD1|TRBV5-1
TGCGCCAGCAGCTCCCAGGGGGACACTGAAGCTTTCTTT
CASSSQGDTEAFF
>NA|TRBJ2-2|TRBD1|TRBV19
TGTGCCAGTAGTAGGGAAGGACAGGGTGTCGGGGAGCTGTTTTTT
CASSREGQGVGELFF
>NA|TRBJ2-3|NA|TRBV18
TGTGCCAGCTCACCTCAGGTGACACGCACAGATACGCAGTATTTT
CASSPQVTRTDTQYF
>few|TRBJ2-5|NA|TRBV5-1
TGCGCCAGCAGCCCCTTATCAGGGGCAGAGACCCAGTACTTC
CASSPLSGAETQYF
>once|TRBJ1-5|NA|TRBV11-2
TGTGCCAGCAGGAGGAGCATTAATAGCAATCAGCCCCAGCATTTT
CASRRSINSNQPQHF
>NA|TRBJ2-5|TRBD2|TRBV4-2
TGTGCCAGCAGCCCACGGACTCAAGGGGCGGGAGGGCCGGGGGAGACCCAGTACTTC
CASSPRTQGAGGPGETQYF
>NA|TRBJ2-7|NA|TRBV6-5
TGTGCCAGCAGTTTCTCACAGAGGGCCGACGAGCAGTACTTC
CASSFSQRADEQYF
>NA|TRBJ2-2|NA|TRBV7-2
TGTGCCAGCAGCTTAATGCGGGTCACCGGGGAGCTGTTTTTT
CASSLMRVTGELFF
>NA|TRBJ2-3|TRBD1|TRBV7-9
TGTGCCAGCAGCTACGAAGGGACAGTGACGCAGTATTTT
CASSYEGTVTQYF
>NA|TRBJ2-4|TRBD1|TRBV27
TGTGCCAGCAGTTTATTATACGGGACAGGGGCTAAAAACATTCAGTACTTC
CASSLLYGTGAKNIQYF
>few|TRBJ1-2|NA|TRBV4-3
TGCGCCAGCAGCCAAGCTACCGTCGGAGGATACTATGGCTACACCTTC
CASSQATVGGYYGYTF
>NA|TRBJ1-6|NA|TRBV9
TGTGCCAGCAGCGAGGTTCCGGGAAATTCACCCCTCCACTTT
CASSEVPGNSPLHF
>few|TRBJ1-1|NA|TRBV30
TGTGCCTGGACCGCCGGGAGACTCGCTTTCTTT
CAWTAGRLAFF
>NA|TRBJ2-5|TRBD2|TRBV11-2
TGTGCCAGCTCCCTTTTGGAAGCGGGGATACAAGAGACCCAGTACTTC
CASSLLEAGIQETQYF
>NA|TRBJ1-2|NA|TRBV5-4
TGTGCCAGCGCCGGGACAACCTCCTCCTATGGCCACACCTTC
CASAGTTSSYGHTF
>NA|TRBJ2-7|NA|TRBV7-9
TGTTCCAGCAGCTTAGGAGGTAACCGAGTCTCCTACGAGCAGTACTTC
CSSSLGGNRVSYEQYF
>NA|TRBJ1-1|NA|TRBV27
TGTGCCAGCAGTTTAGGATCTCGGGGTAGCGCTGAAGCTTTCTTT
CASSLGSRGSAEAFF
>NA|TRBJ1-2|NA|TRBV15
TGTGCCACCAGCAGAGAGAGGGGATTGAGGGGGGGTGACTATGGCTACACCTTC
CATSRERGLRGGDYGYTF
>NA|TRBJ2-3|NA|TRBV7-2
TGTGCCAGCAGCCTAGGTCTGGGGGCCGGAGATACGCAGTATTTT
CASSLGLGAGDTQYF
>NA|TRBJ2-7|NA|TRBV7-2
TGTGCCAGCAGCTCAGGGATAGCTCCCTACGAGCAGTACTTC
CASSSGIAPYEQYF
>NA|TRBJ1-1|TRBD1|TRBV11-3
TGTGCCAGCAGCTTGACAGGGCAAATGAACACTGAAGCTTTCTTT
CASSLTGQMNTEAFF
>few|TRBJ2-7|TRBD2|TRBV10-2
TGCGCCAGCAGTGAGGGAAGCGGGAGGCCGGGGGAGCAGTACTTC
CASSEGSGRPGEQYF
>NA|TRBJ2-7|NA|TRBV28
TGTGCCAGCAGTGGGGCCGGGCCCCAGGGCGAGCAGTACTTC
CASSGAGPQGEQYF
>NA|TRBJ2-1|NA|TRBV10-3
TGTGCCACCGCCGGGGGAACCTACAATGAGCAGTTCTTC
CATAGGTYNEQFF
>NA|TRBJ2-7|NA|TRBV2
TGTGCCAGCAGTGACAAAGACAGGTCTAAGGGGGAGCAGTACTTC
CASSDKDRSKGEQYF
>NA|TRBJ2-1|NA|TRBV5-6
TGTGCCAGCAGCCCTATATACAATGAGCAGTTCTTC
CASSPIYNEQFF
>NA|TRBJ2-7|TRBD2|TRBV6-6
TGTGCCAGCACCGAAGGGACTAGCGGGGGCTACGAGCAGTACTTC
CASTEGTSGGYEQYF
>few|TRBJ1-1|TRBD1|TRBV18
TGTGCCAGCTCACCTCACACCTTGGGACAGGGACCAGCTTTCTTT
CASSPHTLGQGPAFF
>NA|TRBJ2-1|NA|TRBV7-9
TGTGCCAGCAGCTCCGTACTAGCTACGAACTACAATGAGCAGTTCTTC
CASSSVLATNYNEQFF
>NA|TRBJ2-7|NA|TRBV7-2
TGTGCCAGCAGCTTAGAGTCGGGTGGGCAGGGCGGGCAGTACTTC
CASSLESGGQGGQYF
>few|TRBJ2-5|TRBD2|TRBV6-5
TGTGCCAGCAGTTTCACTGGGACTAGCGGGAAAGAGACCCAGTACTTC
CASSFTGTSGKETQYF
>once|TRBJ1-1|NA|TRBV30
TGTGCCGTAGGAATTGGGAGTATGAACACTGAAGCTTTCTTT
CAVGIGSMNTEAFF
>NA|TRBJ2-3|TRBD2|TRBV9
TGTGCCAGCAGCGTAGGTGGGACTAGCGGAGATACGCAGTATTTT
CASSVGGTSGDTQYF
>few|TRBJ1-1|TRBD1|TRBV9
TGTGCCAGCAGTGAACAGGGGAGCACTGAAGCTTTCTTT
CASSEQGSTEAFF
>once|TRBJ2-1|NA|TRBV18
TGTGCCAGCTCACCGGAGGGACTCTCCTACAATGAGCAGTTCTTC
CASSPEGLSYNEQFF
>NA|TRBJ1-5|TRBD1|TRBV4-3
TGCGCCAGCAGCCAAGCGACAGGGGGGATCAATCAGCCCCAGCATTTT
CASSQATGGINQPQHF
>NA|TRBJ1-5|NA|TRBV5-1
TGCGCCAGCAGCTTGGAAGGTAGCCATCAGCCCCAGCATTTT
CASSLEGSHQPQHF
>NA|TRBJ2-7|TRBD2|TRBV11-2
TGTGCCAGCAGCCCTCGACTAGCGCGAAAGAGCTACGAGCAGTACTTC
CASSPRLARKSYEQYF
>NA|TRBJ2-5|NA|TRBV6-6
TGTGCCAGCGACGACCTAGGGGGTTCTGAGACCCAGTACTTC
CASDDLGGSETQYF
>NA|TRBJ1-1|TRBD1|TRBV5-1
TGCGCCAGCAGCCCGTTGACAGGGGAAAGTGAAGCTTTCTTT
CASSPLTGESEAFF
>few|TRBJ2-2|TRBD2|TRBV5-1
TGCGCCAGCAGCCCGGGACTAGCGGGACTTCCAAACACCGGGGAGCTGTTTTTT
CASSPGLAGLPNTGELFF
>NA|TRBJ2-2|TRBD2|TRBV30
TGTGCCTGGAGAGGTCTCGGGGGGGTCGGGGAGCTGTTTTTT
CAWRGLGGVGELFF
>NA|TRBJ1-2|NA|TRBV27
TGTGCCAGCAGTCTTACCCCGGGACATAAGTATTTCAGCTACACCTTC
CASSLTPGHKYFSYTF
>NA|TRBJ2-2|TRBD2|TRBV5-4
TGTGCCAGCAGCTCCCAGCGGGGGGACCCCGGGGAGCTGTTTTTT
CASSSQRGDPGELFF
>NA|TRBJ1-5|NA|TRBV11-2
TGTGCCAGCAGCTTGGGCCGTGGTCAGCCCCAGCATTTT
CASSLGRGQPQHF
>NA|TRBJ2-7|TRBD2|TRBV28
TGTGCCAGCAGTTCCGTAGGGACTAGCGGCTCCTACGAGCAGTACTTC
CASSSVGTSGSYEQYF
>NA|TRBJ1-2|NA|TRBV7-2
TGTGCCAGCAGCTTAACCAACTATAACTATGGCTACACCTTC
CASSLTNYNYGYTF
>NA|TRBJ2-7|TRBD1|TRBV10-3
TGTGCCATCAGCCCCCCTGGGACAGGGGAAGACGAGCAGTACTTC
CAISPPGTGEDEQYF